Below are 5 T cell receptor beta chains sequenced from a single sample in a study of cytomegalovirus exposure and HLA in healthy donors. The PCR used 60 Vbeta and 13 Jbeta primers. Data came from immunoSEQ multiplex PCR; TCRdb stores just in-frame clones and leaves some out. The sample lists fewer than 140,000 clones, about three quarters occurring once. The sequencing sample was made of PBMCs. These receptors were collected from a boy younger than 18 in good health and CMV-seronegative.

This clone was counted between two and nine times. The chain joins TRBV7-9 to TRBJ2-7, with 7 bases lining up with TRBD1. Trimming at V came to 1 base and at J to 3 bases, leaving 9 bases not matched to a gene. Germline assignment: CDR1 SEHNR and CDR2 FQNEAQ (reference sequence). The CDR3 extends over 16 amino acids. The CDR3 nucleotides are TGTGCCAGCAGCTTAGGGGACAGTCGGTTGGACTACGAGCAGTACTTC. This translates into CASSLGDSRLDYEQYF. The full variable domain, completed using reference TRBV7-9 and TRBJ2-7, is DTGVSQNPRHKITKRGQNVTFRCDPISEHNRLYWYRQTLGQGPEFLTYFQNEAQLEKSRLLSDRFSAERPKGSFSTLEIQRTEQGDSAMYLCASSLGDSRLDYEQYFGPGTRLTVT.

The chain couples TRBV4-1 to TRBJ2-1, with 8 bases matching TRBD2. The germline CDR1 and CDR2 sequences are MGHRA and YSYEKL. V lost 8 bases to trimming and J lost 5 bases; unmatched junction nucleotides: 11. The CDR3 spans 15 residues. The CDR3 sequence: CASHRAGARDNEQFF. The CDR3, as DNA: TGCGCCAGCCACCGAGCGGGGGCACGTGACAATGAGCAGTTCTTC.

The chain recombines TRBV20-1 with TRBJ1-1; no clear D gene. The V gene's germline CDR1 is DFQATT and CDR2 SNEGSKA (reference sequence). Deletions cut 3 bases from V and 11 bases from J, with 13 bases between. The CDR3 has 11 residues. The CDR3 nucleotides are TGCAGTGCTAGTAGTCAGGTAGACGCTTTCTTT. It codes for CSASSQVDAFF.

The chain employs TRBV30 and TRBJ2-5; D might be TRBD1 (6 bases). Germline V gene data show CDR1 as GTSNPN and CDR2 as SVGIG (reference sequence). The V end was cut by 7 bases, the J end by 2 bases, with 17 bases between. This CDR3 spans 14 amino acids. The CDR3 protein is CALIPDSWQETQYF. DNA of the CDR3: TGTGCCTTAATACCGGACAGCTGGCAAGAGACCCAGTACTTC.

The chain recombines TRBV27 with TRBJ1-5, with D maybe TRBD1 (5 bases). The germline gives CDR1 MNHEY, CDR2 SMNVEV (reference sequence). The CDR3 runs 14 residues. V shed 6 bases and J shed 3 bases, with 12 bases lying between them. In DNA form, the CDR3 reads TGTGCCAGCAGGCTTACAGGTACCAATCAGCCCCAGCATTTT. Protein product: CASRLTGTNQPQHF.